This section outlines one T cell receptor beta chain sequence together with its context. What this receptor recognizes is not known. With a much larger clone just one base away, this may be a read error. The entry originates in a study of identical twins listed by TCRdb under 2016. Context from the whole study: To test whether fetal clonotypes persist, the study used deep sequencing on TCR alpha and beta repertoires from monozygotic twins, unrelated adults of various ages, and cord blood. To rule out contamination, replicate twin experiments were performed at different times with different library preparation protocols. Study-wide conclusions, independent of this receptor: Fewer insertions were carried by abundant cord blood beta clonotypes, a similar but weaker trend appeared in young adult naive repertoires, and no such trend appeared in memory repertoires. In beta out-of-frame sequences, excess twin sharing was weaker, because having fewer shared sequences lowered the signal-to-noise ratio. Compared with coincidental sharing between unrelated individuals, an excess of low generation-probability sequences was observed among out-of-frame TCR alpha sequences shared between twins. Because the same donors could not be followed over many years, conclusions were based on cross-sectional statistical analysis. Invariant T cells such as MAIT and iNKT could partly confound zero-insertion analyses, although diverse VJ usage argued against such confounding for most clonotypes. Out-of-frame TCR alpha sharing in monozygotic twins was systematically underestimated by recombination models, whereas sharing between unrelated individuals was in agreement with the recombination models.

Only healthy Caucasian donors were included. Three pairs of female monozygotic twins, all aged roughly 18 to 29 years, were included in the twin cohort. Positive isolation kits from Invitrogen were used to isolate CD4+ and CD8+ T cell populations. The library was generated by 5' RACE. The instrument was an Illumina HiSeq 2000. A universal primer binding site was introduced by template switching, and a unique molecular identifier was present in the final cDNA, enabling accurate counting of TCR cDNA molecules. First-strand cDNA for TCR alpha and beta chains was synthesized from specific primers in the conserved constant-segment region. To control for contamination, every cDNA library carried two barcodes: a SMART-Mk sample barcode plus Illumina barcodes. TruSeq adapter sequences and Illumina sample barcodes were added in two successive PCR steps. The TCR alpha and beta cDNA libraries were sequenced on the Illumina HiSeq platform using custom primers. Per the source publication's procedure: MiGEC was used to process raw reads and extract unique molecular identifiers, and MiXCR was used to find CDR3 positions. For each individual, recombination models were inferred using an EM algorithm with the repgenHMM and IGoR tools. Shared clonotype analysis was performed with the tcR package in R, normalizing sharing by the product of cloneset sizes. To study raw recombination without the effects of thymic and clonal selection, out-of-frame nonproductive sequences were analyzed. Clones were called with MiXCR by TCRdb after fastp trimmed the public reads at Q25, and only in-frame beta chains were retained. A single entry per CDR3 protein holds the most common genes and DNA from its merged rows. The V and J calls and clone size come from TCRdb's table, not from the authors' own analysis. Here the sample has about 240,000 distinct CDR3 sequences; approximately 6.8% occur a single time. Under 6% of the sample is in the top ten clones.

The CDR3 contains 14 residues, cysteine and phenylalanine counted. Left in the record is the CDR3 DNA by itself, 42 bases read in frame from the first base. CDR1 is given as MDHEN and CDR2 as SYDVKM, both from the germline V gene. These data were also filed under a second study, of yellow fever vaccine responses in identical twins. Reported in the second study: According to the authors, in identical twins the way T cells responded to vaccination appeared partly convergent and partly personalized. In identical twins, the study followed T cell clones that responded to the vaccine with precision.

The specimen sequenced was CD8+ T cells sorted from blood. The source of this sequence is a woman aged 18 to 35 in good health. The chain joins TRBV28 to TRBJ2-7; a tentative D match to TRBD1 spans 5 bases. The CDR3 in this case is CASSPLTVSYELYF. The DNA sequence is given as TGTGCCAGCAGTCCCCTGACAGTCTCCTACGAGCTGTACTTC.